The 9 T cell receptor beta chains reported below all come from one sample, sequenced in a study of blood T cell repertoires in COVID-19. The repertoire was sequenced with immunoSEQ multiplex PCR; TCRdb's copy has only in-frame clones and lacks some. The data hold 150,000 or so clones, with 70% to 90% observed a single time. The specimen was peripheral blood. The receptors here all came from a woman in her 50s with COVID-19, enrolled during active disease.

This sequence joins TRBV11-3 and TRBJ1-4; no clear D. The germline CDR1 and CDR2 sequences are SGHNT and YENEEA. The CDR3 totals 19 residues. Trimming removed 1 base at V and 4 bases at J, with 22 bases between. DNA for the CDR3: TGTGCCAGCAGCTTAGCCGGGGAGTTATTCTCATCGGGTAATGAAAAACTGTTTTTT. Residues: CASSLAGELFSSGNEKLFF.

This chain joins TRBV19 and TRBJ2-1, with TRBD1 matching over 9 bases. The J segment lost 8 bases and the V segment lost 9 bases, leaving 17 bases of the junction unmatched. The germline V gene has CDR1 LNHDA and CDR2 SQIVND (reference sequence). The CDR3 is made up of 16 amino acids. The CDR3 DNA follows: TGTGCCAGCGAACAGACTGGCGGGACAGGGATCGATGAGCAGTTCTTC. Its translation: CASEQTGGTGIDEQFF. Supplemented by reference TRBV19 and TRBJ2-1, the full variable domain reads DGGITQSPKYLFRKEGQNVTLSCEQNLNHDAMYWYRQDPGQGLRLIYYSQIVNDFQKGDIAEGYSVSREKKESFPLTVTSAQKNPTAFYLCASEQTGGTGIDEQFFGPGTRLTVL.

This clone showed up just a few times. The gene calls are TRBV19 and TRBJ2-1, with 8 bases identical to TRBD1. The CDR3 has 14 residues. V dropped 3 bases and J dropped 7; count of bases not matched to a gene: 5. Germline lookup yields CDR1 LNHDA and CDR2 SQIVND (reference sequence). The CDR3 loop reads CASSIGQGANEQFF. CDR3 coding DNA: TGTGCCAGTAGTATCGGGCAGGGGGCGAATGAGCAGTTCTTC.

The CDR3 nucleotides read TGCGCCAGCAGCCCCACGAGCTCCTATAATTCACCCCTCCACTTT. Translating it yields CASSPTSSYNSPLHF. The rearrangement uses TRBV5-1 and TRBJ1-6; D is ambiguous. Trimming pared 4 bases from V and 0 bases from J, leaving 8 bases between. The V gene's germline CDR1 is SGHRS and CDR2 YFSETQ. The CDR3 totals 15 residues. Full variable domain (outside the CDR3, taken from reference TRBV5-1 and TRBJ1-6): KAGVTQTPRYLIKTRGQQVTLSCSPISGHRSVSWYQQTPGQGLQFLFEYFSETQRNKGNFPGRFSGRQFSNSRSEMNVSTLELGDSALYLCASSPTSSYNSPLHFGNGTRLTVT.

The V and J genes are TRBV25-1 and TRBJ1-6, with 7 bases fitting TRBD1. The CDR3 is made up of 15 amino acids. The V and J ends lost 4 bases and 2 bases, in that order; junction bases with no gene match: 2. CDR1 is MGHDK, CDR2 SYGVNS, per germline. CDR3 nucleotide sequence: TGTGCCAGCAGTGGACAGGGCGCCTATAATTCACCCCTCCACTTT. Its protein product is CASSGQGAYNSPLHF.

The chain joins TRBV11-3 to TRBJ2-5; the D gene is possibly TRBD2 (6 bases). Between the trimmed V and J ends, which lost 5 bases and 2 bases, there was a span of 15 bases. The CDR3 sequence is 15 residues long. Germline V gene data show CDR1 as SGHNT and CDR2 as YENEEA. The CDR3 spells CASSTSSSVQETQYF. The CDR3 DNA sequence: TGTGCCAGCAGCACTTCATCTAGCGTTCAAGAGACCCAGTACTTC. Drawing the rest from reference TRBV11-3 and TRBJ2-5, the complete variable domain is EAGVVQSPRYKIIEKKQPVAFWCNPISGHNTLYWYLQNLGQGPELLIRYENEEAVDDSQLPKDRFSAERLKGVDSTLKIQPAELGDSAVYLCASSTSSSVQETQYFGPGTRLLVL.

This rearrangement joins TRBV4-2 to TRBJ2-7, with D possibly matching TRBD2 (6 bases). Trimming took off 2 bases at V and 2 bases at J, with 16 bases between the two ends. CDR3 size: 16 residues. Germline lookup yields CDR1 LGHNA and CDR2 YNFKEQ. The CDR3 protein is CASSQRASAQTYEQYF. The CDR3 nucleotides read TGTGCCAGCAGCCAAAGAGCTAGCGCTCAAACCTACGAGCAGTACTTC.

This clone came up a few times. J is TRBJ1-6 and V is TRBV10-1; 7 bases are shared with TRBD1. The CDR3 is 14 residues long. The germline V gene encodes CDR1 WNHNN and CDR2 SYGVQD (reference sequence). V lost 6 bases, J lost 7 bases, and 6 bases stayed unmatched. CDR3 loop: CASRAGTANSPLHF. The CDR3 coding sequence is TGCGCCAGCAGAGCCGGGACAGCAAATTCACCCCTCCACTTT.

This rearrangement joins TRBV3-1 (or the pseudogene TRBV3-2) to TRBJ1-4; TRBD1 matches at 7 bases. Germline loops: CDR1 LGHDT, CDR2 YNNKEL (reference sequence). The CDR3 runs 14 residues. J was trimmed by 7 bases and V by 2 bases; bases with no gene match: 4. CDR3 loop: CASSQRGLGEKLFF. DNA for the CDR3: TGTGCCAGCAGCCAAAGGGGGCTAGGTGAAAAACTGTTTTTT.